This T cell receptor (beta chain) was captured by sequencing in a study of T cells in Graves' hyperthyroidism and ophthalmopathy. General study results and limits: Most expanded thyroid clonotypes above 0.001 recurred in blood. By a 13 V-J model, ophthalmopathy was set apart from stable hyperthyroidism.

Amplification of TCR beta CDR3 regions was performed using RNA transcripts as template. The primer set for the first-round RT-PCR of the TCR CDR3 was HTBI. TCRdb reanalysed the multiplex PCR reads using MiXCR and keeps one entry per CDR3 protein. The sample shows 490,000 or so distinct CDR3 sequences, about 20% of them seen only once. This clonotype turned up a few times. Its antigen is currently unknown. With 6 bases clipped from V and 8 bases from J, the junction kept 7 bases outside the gene matches. Looked up from germline, CDR1 is LGHNT and CDR2 is FRNRAP. The CDR3 spans 15 residues. The genes are TRBV12-5 and TRBJ1-6, with 10 nucleotides matching TRBD1. This TCR derives from a middle-aged man with Graves' ophthalmopathy. Sequencing was carried out using blood. CDR3: CASGRGQGDYSPLHF. The DNA of the CDR3 is TGTGCTAGTGGCCGAGGACAGGGGGATTATTCACCCCTCCACTTT.